This T cell receptor (beta chain) is from a study of radiotherapy plus CTLA-4 blockade in lung cancer. This clone has just a few counts. Assay: immunoSEQ multiplex PCR; the TCRdb copy retains only in-frame clones and omits some. This table has some 66,000 clones, around four fifths appearing once. Focal radiation with ipilimumab CTLA-4 blockade was given to patients with chemo-refractory metastatic non-small-cell lung cancer. The CDR3 loop spans 13 amino acids. The V gene's germline CDR1 is SGHTA and CDR2 FQGNSA. The V and J ends lost 3 bases and 6 bases respectively, with 9 bases between them. Source: peripheral blood, taken from a patient treated with radiotherapy plus ipilimumab. The chain has TRBV7-2 and TRBJ1-5, with D hard to call. The clonotype comes from a human donor with non-small cell lung cancer who had a partial response to radiotherapy plus ipilimumab. The DNA of the CDR3 is TGTGCCAGCAGCTTGAAGTTGAGTCAGCCCCAGCATTTT. Translation gives CASSLKLSQPQHF.